These 18 T cell receptor beta chains were sequenced from one sample in a study of shared clonotypes between healthy human individuals. Measured with immunoSEQ multiplex PCR; TCRdb has only the in-frame clones, and not every one. The sample lists 2.3 million or so clones, over 90% occurring once. Sequences were obtained from naive CD4+ T cells from PBMCs. This sample's subset: CD45RA+ positively selected. The source is a man aged 18 to 29 in good health. Some clones in this sample may be carry-over from other donors' samples.

The gene calls are TRBV28 and TRBJ2-7, with 8 nucleotides matching TRBD1. The ends lost 2 bases at V and 9 bases at J; junction bases unmatched: 12. The CDR3 consists of 15 residues. Germline lookup yields CDR1 MDHEN and CDR2 SYDVKM. The CDR3 is CASSLVATGVNGQYF. CDR3 nucleotide sequence: TGTGCCAGCAGTTTAGTGGCGACAGGGGTTAACGGGCAGTACTTC.

The chain joins TRBV27 to TRBJ2-3; 7 positions match TRBD2. The V gene end was trimmed by 9 bases and the J gene end by 7 bases; junction bases not matched to a gene: 10. Germline V gives CDR1 MNHEY, CDR2 SMNVEV (reference sequence). The CDR3 has 13 amino acids. The CDR3 loop is CARGGGERYTQYF. The CDR3 region has the DNA TGTGCCAGGGGCGGGGGTGAAAGGTATACGCAGTATTTT.

This sequence joins TRBV5-1 and TRBJ2-6, with D perhaps TRBD1 (6 bases). This CDR3 has 18 amino acids. V lost 9 bases and J 4 bases, leaving 26 bases between the germline ends. Germline CDR1 is SGHRS and CDR2 is YFSETQ. The CDR3 sequence is CATHPSDSELAGANVLTF. The CDR3 nucleotides are TGCGCCACCCACCCTTCGGACAGCGAGTTGGCGGGGGCCAACGTCCTGACTTTC.

Only one count was recorded for this clone. The chain links TRBV5-1 to TRBJ2-1; TRBD2 matches 8 bases. Germline loops: CDR1 SGHRS, CDR2 YFSETQ. V was clipped by 1 base and J by 2 bases; unmatched bases: 8. This CDR3 comprises 17 residues. The CDR3 loop reads CASSLNPPGLAYNEQFF. The CDR3 DNA follows: TGCGCCAGCAGCTTGAATCCCCCGGGACTAGCCTACAATGAGCAGTTCTTC.

This clone showed up just once. This rearrangement joins TRBV18 to TRBJ2-1; D gene unclear. V was pared by 1 base and J by 0 bases, with 10 bases between. Germline CDR1 reads KGHSH; CDR2 reads LQKENI. The CDR3 covers 16 residues. The CDR3 DNA follows: TGTGCCAGCTCACCACTGGTCGGCCTCTCCTACAATGAGCAGTTCTTC. Protein: CASSPLVGLSYNEQFF.

The rearrangement uses TRBV5-6 and TRBJ1-1; D not resolved. The CDR3 sequence is 16 residues long. Germline V gene lookup returns CDR1 SGHDT and CDR2 YYEEEE. Trimming stripped 0 bases from V and 3 bases from J, with 15 bases between. Written as DNA, the CDR3 is TGTGCCAGCAGCTTGGTGGTCCAGACTTTTTACACTGAAGCTTTCTTT. Translated, it gives CASSLVVQTFYTEAFF.

The chain's CDR3 is CASSPRRWDGYTF. In DNA form, the CDR3 reads TGTGCCAGTAGCCCTCGTAGGTGGGATGGCTACACCTTC. This chain connects TRBV19 to TRBJ1-2; unclear D gene. Germline V gene sequence: CDR1 LNHDA, CDR2 SQIVND (reference sequence). The CDR3 is made up of 13 amino acids. Trimming shortened V by 6 bases and J by 6 bases, and 14 bases separated the two germline ends.

Comments on this clone: Other DNA sequences in the same sample also yield this CDR3. This sequence joins TRBV5-1 and TRBJ2-7; D remains ambiguous. Per the germline V gene, CDR1 is SGHRS and CDR2 is YFSETQ. V lost 4 bases and J lost 3, with 5 bases in between. The CDR3 extends over 11 amino acids. This chain's CDR3 is CASSPGYEQYF. CDR3 in DNA: TGCGCCAGCAGCCCCGGCTACGAGCAGTACTTC.

The chain employs TRBV15 and TRBJ2-7; D uncertain. The CDR3 is made up of 13 amino acids. Deletions cut 1 base from V and 6 bases from J, with 10 bases between. From germline, CDR1 is LNHNV and CDR2 YYDKDF (reference sequence). The CDR3 bases are TGTGCCACCAGCAGAGGGCAGTTGGGCGAGCAGTACTTC. Translating gives CATSRGQLGEQYF.

The sample holds one count of this clone. This chain links TRBV7-2 with TRBJ2-1; D is perhaps TRBD1 or TRBD2 (5 bases each). Trimming left V 5 bases short and J 5 bases short, with 19 bases between. Germline loops: CDR1 SGHTA, CDR2 FQGNSA. The CDR3 is made up of 16 amino acids. The CDR3 DNA sequence: TGTGCCAGCAGCACCGTGGCGGGCTGGGGGAACAATGAGCAGTTCTTC. This translates into CASSTVAGWGNNEQFF.

This sequence joins TRBV29-1 and TRBJ2-3; 8 positions match TRBD2. V was clipped by 5 bases and J by 4 bases; unmatched bases: 2. Germline lookup yields CDR1 SQVTM and CDR2 ANQGSEA. The CDR3 is 12 amino acids. This chain's CDR3 is CSVTSGSDTQYF. The CDR3 nucleotides are TGCAGCGTTACTAGCGGATCAGATACGCAGTATTTT.

The rearrangement links TRBV5-4 to TRBJ1-1, with TRBD1 matching over 7 bases. The ends lost 4 bases at V and 0 bases at J; junction bases unmatched: 12. There are 17 residues in the CDR3. Per germline, CDR1 SGHNT and CDR2 YYREEE (reference sequence). The CDR3 DNA is TGTGCCAGCAGCATCATTGCGGGGACAGTCATGAACACTGAAGCTTTCTTT. Amino acid sequence: CASSIIAGTVMNTEAFF.

The gene calls are TRBV18 and TRBJ2-7; D uncertain. CDR1 is KGHSH, CDR2 LQKENI, per germline. The CDR3 is 15 residues long. Trimming removed 3 bases at V and 4 bases at J, with 16 bases between. In nucleotides, the CDR3 is TGTGCCAGCTCACCCGTGGTGGTGCCTTCATACGAGCAGTACTTC. It is translated as CASSPVVVPSYEQYF.

The J gene is TRBJ2-2, the V gene TRBV6-5, with D hard to call. The CDR3 runs to 14 residues. CDR1 and CDR2 (germline): MNHEY, SVGAGI. With 4 bases removed from V and 4 bases from J, the gap between germline ends came to 10 bases. The chain's CDR3 is CASSFQLSTGELFF. The CDR3 DNA follows: TGTGCCAGCAGTTTCCAGCTTTCCACCGGGGAGCTGTTTTTT.

This clone was seen just once. J is TRBJ2-1 and V is TRBV14, with 8 nucleotides matching TRBD1. J lost 5 bases, V lost 0 bases, and 9 bases had no gene match. CDR1 SGHDN and CDR2 FVKESK come from the germline V gene. The CDR3 length is 17 residues. This CDR3 reads CASSQETGTGPNNEQFF. CDR3 in DNA: TGTGCCAGCAGCCAAGAGACCGGGACAGGTCCGAACAATGAGCAGTTCTTC.

The CDR3 DNA is TGTGCCAGCAGCTTAGGGGAATTCAGCGGGAATTACAATGAGCAGTTCTTC. Protein product: CASSLGEFSGNYNEQFF. The chain recombines TRBV11-2 with TRBJ2-1; 7 bases align to TRBD2. The CDR3 totals 17 residues. V gave up 1 base and J gave up 4 bases; unmatched junction bases: 10. Germline CDR1 is SGHAT and CDR2 is FQNNGV.

The chain joins TRBV11-2 to TRBJ2-1; D is possibly TRBD1 (5 bases). Germline lookup yields CDR1 SGHAT and CDR2 FQNNGV. V lost 3 bases and J lost 8, with 17 bases in between. CDR3 length equals 15 residues. CDR3 in amino acids: CASSLGRVLGHEQFF. The CDR3 region has the DNA TGTGCCAGCAGCTTGGGGCGAGTACTGGGCCATGAGCAGTTCTTC.

The chain combines TRBV6-5 with TRBJ1-5; TRBD1 might be the D (5 bases). The CDR3 spans 13 residues. V shed 4 bases and J shed 5 bases, with 9 bases lying between them. Germline CDR1 MNHEY, CDR2 SVGAGI. The CDR3 loop is CASSWGGDQPQHF. The CDR3 DNA reads as TGTGCCAGCAGTTGGGGGGGGGATCAGCCCCAGCATTTT.